These 6 T cell receptor beta chains share one sample of origin, sequenced in a study of T cell responses to AZD1222 COVID-19 vaccine (dated by TCRdb to the early 2020s). Read against the paper, the sample's time point label means: baseline before first vaccination. To prepare the library, the immunoSEQ multiplex PCR assay was applied. TCRdb took over this immuneACCESS table, retaining in-frame rearrangements with V and J assigned. Such tables are incomplete; in checked studies, under half of the missing clones stem from an unresolved V gene, and the remainder is unexplained. Across this sample there are around 140,000 clones, with about 94% seen only once. Approximately 5.4% of the sample rests with the top ten. Material: peripheral blood, obtained on day 0 of AZD1222 vaccination. The receptors originated from an adult in good health.

The rearrangement links TRBV20-1 to TRBJ1-2, with unresolved D. Germline V CDR1 and CDR2: DFQATT, SNEGSKA (reference sequence). The CDR3 totals 10 residues. V was trimmed by 3 bases and J by 8 bases, leaving 7 bases between them. The CDR3 region is CSARQIGYTF. The CDR3 coding sequence is TGCAGTGCTAGGCAGATCGGCTACACCTTC.

This chain joins TRBV19 and TRBJ1-2; tentatively, D is TRBD1 (6 bases). This CDR3 has 13 residues. Trimming stripped 3 bases from V and 8 bases from J, with 13 bases between. The germline gives CDR1 LNHDA, CDR2 SQIVND (reference sequence). The CDR3 DNA reads TGTGCCAGTAGTATTACTTTGGGGGGCGGCTACACCTTC. Translated, it gives CASSITLGGGYTF.

The chain combines TRBV7-2 with TRBJ1-1, with 7 bases that match TRBD1. Germline assignment: CDR1 SGHTA and CDR2 FQGNSA. The CDR3 length is 13 residues. The V and J ends lost 0 bases and 8 bases, in that order; junction bases with no gene match: 3. The chain's CDR3 is CASSLARDSEAFF. The CDR3 coding sequence is TGTGCCAGCAGCTTAGCGCGGGACAGCGAAGCTTTCTTT. The full variable domain, rest sourced from reference TRBV7-2 and TRBJ1-1, is GAGVSQSPSNKVTEKGKDVELRCDPISGHTALYWYRQSLGQGLEFLIYFQGNSAPDKSGLPSDRFSAERTGGSVSTLTIQRTQQEDSAVYLCASSLARDSEAFFGQGTRLTVV.

The J gene is TRBJ1-3, the V gene TRBV6-7, with D possibly being TRBD1 (5 bases). TRBV6-7 is flagged as an ORF with uncertain function. This CDR3 is built from 17 residues. Trimming took 2 bases from V and 3 from J, leaving 17 bases between them. The CDR3 bases are TGTGCCAGCAGTTACCCTTGGGGGGTTTTTTTTGGAAACACCATATATTTT. Translating it yields CASSYPWGVFFGNTIYF.

Of note for this clone: The junction and the germline gene differ at one end; a read error may be behind it. The chain uses TRBV20-1 and TRBJ2-7, with 7 positions matching TRBD2. The CDR3 sequence is 13 residues long. CDR1 is DFQATT, CDR2 SNEGSKA, per germline (reference sequence). In nucleotides, the CDR3 is TGCAGTGCTAGTGAGGGCGGGGGACGAAAAATGGACTTC. This codes for CSASEGGGRKMDF.

A few counts support this clone. This chain uses TRBV11-2 with TRBJ1-2, with 7 bases lining up with TRBD1. Germline V lookup: CDR1 SGHAT, CDR2 FQNNGV. The CDR3 spans 14 residues. V shed 1 base and J 4 bases; nucleotides not matched to a gene: 3. This chain's CDR3 is CASSLGNRGYGYTF. CDR3 bases: TGTGCCAGCAGCTTAGGGAACAGGGGCTATGGCTACACCTTC.